These 23 T cell receptor beta chains came from one sample sequenced in a study of blood T cells in healthy people across ages. Alongside a J-beta primer mix, a sample-barcoded 5' primer served in a second PCR lasting roughly 7 to 11 cycles. TCRdb reanalysed the 5' RACE reads using MiXCR and keeps one entry per CDR3 protein. Of more than 500,000 distinct CDR3 sequences listed, about 27% were seen once; the top ten hold 3% to 4%. A further study also used this sample, focusing on T cells of mothers and their children.

The sequencing input was blood. All receptors derive from a boy aged 2 to 9 in good health.

This clonotype was picked up many times. This sequence joins TRBV7-9 and TRBJ2-5; D is possibly TRBD2 (6 bases). This CDR3 contains 17 residues. The germline V gene has CDR1 SEHNR and CDR2 FQNEAQ (reference sequence). V shed 3 bases and J shed 3 bases, with 20 bases lying between them. In DNA form, the CDR3 reads TGTGCCAGCAGCTTTGGGACCGGGTCTAGCGCGAAAGAGACCCAGTACTTC. Translation gives CASSFGTGSSAKETQYF.

V gene TRBV19 combines with J gene TRBJ2-5; 8 bases fit TRBD1. The J call may be mistaken, given a closer DNA end match to TRBJ2-1. The CDR3 is 17 residues long. Germline CDR1 reads LNHDA; CDR2 reads SQIVND (reference sequence). The CDR3 is CASSIDRTDRVVNEQFF. Written as DNA, the CDR3 is TGTGCCAGTAGTATAGATCGAACGGACAGGGTGGTCAATGAGCAGTTCTTC.

The rearrangement joins TRBV12-3 or TRBV12-4 to TRBJ2-5, with 8 bases fitting TRBD2. The DNA end is more similar to TRBJ2-1, so the J call may be wrong. The CDR3 covers 16 residues. The CDR3 sequence is CASSLGVTSAYNEQFF. The CDR3 nucleotides are TGTGCCAGCAGTTTAGGAGTGACTAGCGCTTACAATGAGCAGTTCTTC.

The chain is built from TRBV6-5 and TRBJ2-3; unclear D gene. V was shortened by 6 bases and J by 1 base, with 5 bases between the two germline ends. The CDR3 length is 12 residues. Germline-derived CDR1 and CDR2 are MNHEY and SVGAGI. The CDR3 coding sequence is TGTGCCAGCAGGGACGGCACAGATACGCAGTATTTT. It specifies CASRDGTDTQYF.

In this sample, this clonotype turned up a few times. The chain uses TRBV30 and TRBJ1-5; 12 bases agree with TRBD1. Unmatched junction bases numbered 4, after V lost 6 bases and J lost 7 bases. Germline lookup yields CDR1 GTSNPN and CDR2 SVGIG (reference sequence). The CDR3 covers 13 residues. CDR3 DNA sequence: TGTGCCTGCCAGGGGACAGGGGGCCAGCCCCAGCATTTT. It encodes CACQGTGGQPQHF.

The J gene is TRBJ1-1, the V gene TRBV12-3 or TRBV12-4; D remains unclear. This CDR3 comprises 12 residues. With 3 bases removed from V and 7 bases from J, the gap between germline ends came to 9 bases. The CDR3 sequence is CASSFTQSEAFF. For the CDR3, the DNA is TGTGCCAGCAGTTTCACGCAGAGTGAAGCTTTCTTT.

This clonotype was recorded at least ten times. The V gene is TRBV9, the J gene TRBJ2-3; 7 positions agree with TRBD2. Germline CDR1 and CDR2: SGDLS and YYNGEE. The V segment lost 4 bases and the J segment 2 bases; nucleotides outside the gene matches: 4. The CDR3 loop spans 14 amino acids. CDR3 coding DNA: TGTGCCAGCAGCCTGGGGACTACCACAGATACGCAGTATTTT. Its translation: CASSLGTTTDTQYF. The complete variable domain, with remaining parts taken from reference TRBV9 and TRBJ2-3, reads DSGVTQTPKHLITATGQRVTLRCSPRSGDLSVYWYQQSLDQGLQFLIQYYNGEERAKGNILERFSAQQFPDLHSELNLSSLELGDSALYFCASSLGTTTDTQYFGPGTRLTVL.

This clonotype was detected a few times. The chain uses TRBV3-1 and TRBJ1-1, with D tentatively TRBD1 (6 bases). V dropped 4 bases and J dropped 1 base, with 19 bases sitting between them. This CDR3 comprises 17 residues. From germline, CDR1 is LGHDT and CDR2 YNNKEL (reference sequence). CDR3 sequence reads: CASSPGFGQGRNTEAFF. The CDR3 DNA reads TGTGCCAGCAGCCCCGGGTTCGGGCAGGGGAGGAACACTGAAGCTTTCTTT.

This clonotype was recorded a few times. The gene calls are TRBV6-2 or TRBV6-3 and TRBJ2-1; weak D call: TRBD2 (6 bases). Trimming left V 2 bases short and J 7 bases short, with 18 bases between. Germline CDR1 reads MNHEY; CDR2 reads SVGEGT. The CDR3 spans 16 residues. The CDR3 nucleotides are TGTGCCAGCAGTTACATCGCGGGACTGAACTCGAATGAGCAGTTCTTC. Protein: CASSYIAGLNSNEQFF.

The rearrangement joins TRBV3-1 to TRBJ1-2; D remains unclear. The CDR3 length is 14 residues. CDR1 and CDR2 from the germline V gene are LGHDT and YNNKEL (reference sequence). V was clipped by 5 bases and J by 3 bases, with 13 bases between them. The CDR3 is CASSYAALDYGYTF. CDR3 nucleotide sequence: TGTGCCAGCAGCTACGCAGCTCTGGACTATGGCTACACCTTC.

The rearrangement joins TRBV28 to TRBJ2-5; D unresolved. The assigned J gene may be wrong: the sequence end matches TRBJ2-1 better. Germline V CDR1 and CDR2: MDHEN, SYDVKM. The CDR3 has 12 amino acids. DNA of the CDR3: TGTGCCAGCAGGCTACAGTACAATGAGCAGTTCTTC. It yields the protein CASRLQYNEQFF.

The sample holds a few counts of this clonotype. The chain is built from TRBV11-2 and TRBJ1-1, with D perhaps TRBD1 (5 bases). CDR3 length equals 11 residues. The germline gives CDR1 SGHAT, CDR2 FQNNGV. V dropped 6 bases and J dropped 7 bases, with 9 bases sitting between them. The CDR3 loop is CASRGVGEAFF. CDR3 coding DNA: TGTGCCAGCAGGGGGGTGGGTGAAGCTTTCTTT.

This clonotype was seen repeatedly, ten times or more. The chain employs TRBV7-9 and TRBJ1-4, with 8 positions matching TRBD1. From germline, CDR1 is SEHNR and CDR2 FQNEAQ (reference sequence). The J segment lost 6 bases and the V segment lost 5 bases, leaving 11 bases of the junction unmatched. This CDR3 region has 16 residues. CDR3 sequence (DNA): TGTGCCAGCAGCGCGACCCCAGGGGGCGCGGATGAAAAACTGTTTTTT. Residues: CASSATPGGADEKLFF. The full variable domain, rest sourced from reference TRBV7-9 and TRBJ1-4, is DTGVSQNPRHKITKRGQNVTFRCDPISEHNRLYWYRQTLGQGPEFLTYFQNEAQLEKSRLLSDRFSAERPKGSFSTLEIQRTEQGDSAMYLCASSATPGGADEKLFFGSGTQLSVL.

V and J are TRBV3-1 and TRBJ2-3, with 9 bases matching TRBD2. The length of the CDR3 is 14 residues. Germline V gene lookup returns CDR1 LGHDT and CDR2 YNNKEL (reference sequence). V dropped 4 bases and J dropped 5; count of bases not matched to a gene: 4. CDR3 sequence: CASSRTSEGDTQYF. CDR3 nucleotides: TGTGCCAGCAGCCGGACTAGCGAGGGAGATACGCAGTATTTT.

J is TRBJ1-1 and V is TRBV11-3; D is uncertain. Germline lookup yields CDR1 SGHNT and CDR2 YENEEA. V shed 4 bases and J shed 5 bases, with 11 bases lying between them. This CDR3 spans 13 amino acids. The CDR3 spells CASSSGRDTEAFF. As DNA, the CDR3 is TGTGCCAGCAGCTCCGGCCGGGATACTGAAGCTTTCTTT.

The chain carries TRBV11-2 and TRBJ1-2; 7 nucleotides align to TRBD1. This CDR3 has 13 amino acids. V shed 5 bases, J shed 7 bases, and the junction held 7 bases outside the gene matches. Germline lookup yields CDR1 SGHAT and CDR2 FQNNGV. CDR3: CASSLDRMGGYTF. The CDR3 coding sequence is TGTGCCAGCAGCCTGGACAGGATGGGTGGCTACACCTTC. The entire variable domain, with the rest obtained from reference TRBV11-2 and TRBJ1-2, is as follows: EAGVAQSPRYKIIEKRQSVAFWCNPISGHATLYWYQQILGQGPKLLIQFQNNGVVDDSQLPKDRFSAERLKGVDSTLKIQPAKLEDSAVYLCASSLDRMGGYTFGSGTRLTVV.

The rearrangement uses TRBV29-1 and TRBJ1-1; D ambiguous. V lost 4 bases and J lost 6, with 9 bases in between. Looked up from germline, CDR1 is SQVTM and CDR2 is ANQGSEA. The CDR3 spans 11 residues. This chain's CDR3 is CSVVRRAEAFF. CDR3 DNA: TGCAGCGTTGTTCGGAGAGCTGAAGCTTTCTTT.

This clonotype was detected a few times. CDR3: CSVEDESGVSYTF. CDR3 sequence (DNA): TGCAGCGTTGAAGATGAATCAGGGGTTAGCTACACCTTC. V is TRBV29-1 and J is TRBJ1-2, with D possibly TRBD1 on 6 matching bases. Germline lookup yields CDR1 SQVTM and CDR2 ANQGSEA. Trimming took off 0 bases at V and 9 bases at J, with 14 bases between the two ends. This CDR3 region has 13 residues.

The chain has TRBV7-9 and TRBJ2-3; TRBD2 might be the D (5 bases). Trimming cost V 7 bases and J 0 bases, with 17 bases left between them. The germline V gene has CDR1 SEHNR and CDR2 FQNEAQ (reference sequence). This CDR3 contains 16 residues. The CDR3 sequence is CASNLARADSTDTQYF. Written as DNA, the CDR3 is TGTGCCAGCAACCTCGCGAGGGCGGACAGCACAGATACGCAGTATTTT. Combining the CDR3 with reference TRBV7-9 and TRBJ2-3 gives the whole variable domain DTGVSQNPRHKITKRGQNVTFRCDPISEHNRLYWYRQTLGQGPEFLTYFQNEAQLEKSRLLSDRFSAERPKGSFSTLEIQRTEQGDSAMYLCASNLARADSTDTQYFGPGTRLTVL.

V and J are TRBV6-5 and TRBJ1-6; D unresolved. Germline V gene lookup returns CDR1 MNHEY and CDR2 SVGAGI. CDR3 size: 15 residues. V was shortened by 0 bases and J by 10 bases, with 13 bases between the two germline ends. CDR3 residues: CASSYSGQAGSPLHF. In DNA, the CDR3 is TGTGCCAGCAGTTACTCTGGTCAGGCGGGGTCACCCCTCCACTTT.

The chain employs TRBV7-9 and TRBJ2-6, with a possible D match to TRBD1 (6 bases). Trimming cost V 5 bases and J 1 base, with 12 bases left between them. The CDR3 contains 16 residues. From germline, CDR1 is SEHNR and CDR2 FQNEAQ (reference sequence). The CDR3 spells CASSGYRESGANVLTF. Here the CDR3 DNA reads TGTGCCAGCAGCGGATACAGGGAGTCTGGGGCCAACGTCCTGACTTTC.

This clonotype was found a few times. The CDR3 DNA is TGTGCCAGTAGTTTTGGCCAGGGGAGTGGCTACACCTTC. Encoded protein: CASSFGQGSGYTF. The genes are TRBV19 and TRBJ1-2, with D perhaps matching TRBD1 (6 bases). The CDR3 is 13 amino acids. V lost 5 bases and J lost 7, with 14 bases in between. CDR1 LNHDA and CDR2 SQIVND come from the germline V gene (reference sequence).

This clonotype was seen a few times. This chain uses TRBV2 with TRBJ2-1; the D gene is possibly TRBD2 (5 bases). Per the germline V gene, CDR1 is SNHLY and CDR2 is FYNNEI. V dropped 3 bases and J dropped 2 bases, with 20 bases sitting between them. The CDR3 has 18 residues. CDR3 amino acids: CASSEDWRIKSTYNEQFF. The CDR3 DNA follows: TGTGCCAGCAGTGAGGACTGGCGTATAAAGAGCACCTACAATGAGCAGTTCTTC.